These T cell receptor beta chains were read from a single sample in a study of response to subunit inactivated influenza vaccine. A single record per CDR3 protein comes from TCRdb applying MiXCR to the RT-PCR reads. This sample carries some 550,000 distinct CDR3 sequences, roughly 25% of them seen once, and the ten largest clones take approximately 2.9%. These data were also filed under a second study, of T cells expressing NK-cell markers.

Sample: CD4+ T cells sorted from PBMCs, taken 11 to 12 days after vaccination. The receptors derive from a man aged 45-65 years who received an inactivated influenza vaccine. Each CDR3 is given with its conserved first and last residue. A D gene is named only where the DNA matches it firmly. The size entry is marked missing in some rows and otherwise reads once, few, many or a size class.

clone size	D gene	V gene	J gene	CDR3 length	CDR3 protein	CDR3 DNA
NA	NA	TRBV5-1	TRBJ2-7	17	CASSLAARQRGSYEQYF	TGCGCCAGCAGCTTGGCGGCCCGACAGCGAGGATCCTACGAGCAGTACTTC
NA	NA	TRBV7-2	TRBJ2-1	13	CASSLEWTGEQFF	TGTGCCAGCAGCTTGGAGTGGACGGGTGAGCAGTTCTTC
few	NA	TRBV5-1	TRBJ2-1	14	CASSLALPGQEQFF	TGCGCCAGCAGCTTGGCATTACCGGGACAAGAGCAGTTCTTC
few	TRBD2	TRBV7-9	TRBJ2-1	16	CASSRLAGRSAGEQFF	TGTGCCAGCAGTAGACTAGCGGGACGGTCAGCAGGTGAGCAGTTCTTC
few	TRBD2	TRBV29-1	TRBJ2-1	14	CSGRLAGGSNEQFF	TGCAGCGGGAGGTTGGCGGGAGGTTCCAATGAGCAGTTCTTC
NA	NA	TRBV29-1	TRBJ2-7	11	CSTLVSGEQYF	TGCAGCACGTTGGTATCGGGCGAGCAGTACTTC
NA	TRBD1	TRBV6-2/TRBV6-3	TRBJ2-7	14	CASNPADRVWEQYF	TGTGCCAGCAACCCCGCCGACAGGGTTTGGGAGCAGTACTTC
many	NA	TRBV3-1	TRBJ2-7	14	CASSQRSQSYEQYF	TGTGCCAGCAGCCAAAGGAGTCAGTCCTACGAGCAGTACTTC
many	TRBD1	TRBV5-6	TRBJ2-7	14	CASSPLQGAYEQYF	TGTGCCAGCAGCCCACTACAGGGGGCCTACGAGCAGTACTTC
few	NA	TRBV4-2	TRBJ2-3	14	CASSRDDGTDTQYF	TGTGCCAGCAGCCGTGACGACGGCACAGATACGCAGTATTTT
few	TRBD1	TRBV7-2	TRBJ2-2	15	CASSPDRTNTGELFF	TGTGCCAGCAGCCCGGACAGGACGAACACCGGGGAGCTGTTTTTT
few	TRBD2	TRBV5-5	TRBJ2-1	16	CASSLLTAGAYNEQFF	TGTGCCAGCAGCCTACTCACGGCGGGAGCATACAATGAGCAGTTCTTC
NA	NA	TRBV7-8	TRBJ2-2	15	CASSLATGYTGELFF	TGTGCCAGCAGCTTAGCGACGGGTTACACCGGGGAGCTGTTTTTT
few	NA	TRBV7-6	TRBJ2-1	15	CASSSMASTYNEQFF	TGTGCCAGCAGCAGTATGGCAAGCACCTACAATGAGCAGTTCTTC
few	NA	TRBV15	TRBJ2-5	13	CATRRGVGETQYF	TGTGCCACCAGGCGGGGAGTTGGGGAGACCCAGTACTTC
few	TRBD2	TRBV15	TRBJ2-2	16	CATSSLTSGPTGELFF	TGTGCCACCAGCTCTTTGACTAGCGGGCCGACCGGGGAGCTGTTTTTT
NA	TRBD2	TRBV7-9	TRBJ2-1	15	CASSLTPGLAIEQFF	TGTGCCAGCAGCTTAACACCGGGACTAGCCATTGAGCAGTTCTTC
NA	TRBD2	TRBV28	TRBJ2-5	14	CASSPPEREETQYF	TGTGCCAGCAGTCCCCCAGAGCGGGAGGAGACCCAGTACTTC
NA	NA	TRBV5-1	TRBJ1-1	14	CASSLLQANTEAFF	TGCGCCAGCAGCTTGCTACAGGCGAACACTGAAGCTTTCTTT
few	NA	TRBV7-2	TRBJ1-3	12	CASSLSRDTIYF	TGTGCCAGCAGCTTATCTCGGGACACCATATATTTT
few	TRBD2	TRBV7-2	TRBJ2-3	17	CASSPLGSGTGTDTQYF	TGTGCCAGCAGCCCCCTTGGGAGCGGGACGGGCACAGATACGCAGTATTTT
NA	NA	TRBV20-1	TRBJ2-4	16	CCARDSPWRTKNIQYF	TGCTGTGCTAGAGATAGTCCCTGGAGGACCAAAAACATTCAGTACTTC
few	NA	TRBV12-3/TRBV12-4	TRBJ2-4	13	CASNRTAKNIQYF	TGTGCCAGCAACCGAACAGCCAAAAACATTCAGTACTTC
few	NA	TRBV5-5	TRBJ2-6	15	CASSLPFSGANVLTF	TGTGCCAGCAGCTTGCCCTTCTCTGGGGCCAACGTCCTGACTTTC
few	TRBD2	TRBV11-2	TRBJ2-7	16	CASSLVSSGGPYEQYF	TGTGCCAGCAGCTTAGTCTCTAGCGGGGGACCTTACGAGCAGTACTTC
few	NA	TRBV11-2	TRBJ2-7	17	CASTDPGTVLFSYEQYF	TGTGCCAGCACCGATCCCGGGACGGTGTTGTTCTCCTACGAGCAGTACTTC
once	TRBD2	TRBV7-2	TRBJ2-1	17	CASSRRLARSLDNEQFF	TGTGCCAGCAGCAGGCGACTAGCGCGCTCATTAGACAATGAGCAGTTCTTC
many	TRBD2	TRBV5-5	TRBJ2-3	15	CASSPRLAVTDTQYF	TGTGCCAGCAGCCCCCGACTAGCGGTCACAGATACGCAGTATTTT
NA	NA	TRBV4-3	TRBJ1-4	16	CASSQASGGPNEKLFF	TGCGCCAGCAGCCAAGCTAGTGGGGGCCCTAATGAAAAACTGTTTTTT
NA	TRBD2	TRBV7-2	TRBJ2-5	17	CASSPRQRTSGAETQYF	TGTGCCAGCAGCCCCAGACAAAGGACTAGCGGGGCGGAGACCCAGTACTTC
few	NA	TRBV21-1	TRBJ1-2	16	CASSKVAGQGRDGYTF	TGTGCCAGCAGCAAAGTCGCGGGACAGGGTCGGGATGGCTACACCTTC
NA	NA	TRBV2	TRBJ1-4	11	CASSEREKLFF	TGTGCCAGCAGTGAACGTGAAAAACTGTTTTTT
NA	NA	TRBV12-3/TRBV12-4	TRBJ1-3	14	CASSRSTSGNTIYF	TGTGCCAGCAGTCGTTCCACCTCTGGAAACACCATATATTTT
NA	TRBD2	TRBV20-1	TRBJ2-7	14	CSAGGDGMSNEQYF	TGCAGTGCTGGGGGGGACGGAATGTCGAATGAGCAGTACTTC
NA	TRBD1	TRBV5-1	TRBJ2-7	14	CASSLAGTGAEQYF	TGCGCCAGCAGCTTGGCCGGGACAGGGGCCGAGCAGTACTTC
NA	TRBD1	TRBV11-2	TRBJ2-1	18	CASSPPRGGTGPYNEQFF	TGTGCCAGCAGCCCTCCCCGCGGCGGGACAGGCCCCTACAATGAGCAGTTCTTC
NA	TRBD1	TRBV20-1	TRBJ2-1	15	CSARRTGSRYNEQFF	TGCAGTGCTAGGAGGACAGGCTCAAGATACAATGAGCAGTTCTTC
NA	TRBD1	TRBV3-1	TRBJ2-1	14	CASSRSSTRTGLFF	TGTGCCAGCAGCCGGAGCTCTACCCGGACAGGGCTGTTCTTC
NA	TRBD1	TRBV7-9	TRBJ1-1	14	CASSLRDRVTEAFF	TGTGCCAGCAGCCTCCGGGACAGGGTTACTGAAGCTTTCTTT
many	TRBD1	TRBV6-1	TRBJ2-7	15	CASSEGWGQGNKQYF	TGTGCCAGCAGTGAAGGATGGGGACAGGGGAACAAGCAGTACTTC
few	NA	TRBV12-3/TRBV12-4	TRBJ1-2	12	CASSLGEYGYTF	TGTGCCAGCAGTTTAGGGGAGTATGGCTACACCTTC
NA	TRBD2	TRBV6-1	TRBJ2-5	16	CASSEAGGTSVETQYF	TGTGCCAGCAGTGAAGCCGGAGGGACTAGCGTCGAGACCCAGTACTTC
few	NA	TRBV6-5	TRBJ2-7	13	CASSYSRVYEQYF	TGTGCCAGCAGTTACTCGCGGGTCTACGAGCAGTACTTC
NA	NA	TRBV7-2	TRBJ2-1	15	CASSHRTGSGYEQFF	TGTGCCAGCAGCCACCGGACCGGGAGTGGCTATGAGCAGTTCTTC
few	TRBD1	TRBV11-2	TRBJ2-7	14	CASSLGDREYEQYF	TGTGCCAGCAGCTTAGGGGACAGGGAATACGAGCAGTACTTC
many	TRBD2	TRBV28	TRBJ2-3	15	CASSLTRGGTDTQYF	TGTGCCAGCAGTTTAACACGGGGGGGAACAGATACGCAGTATTTT